Below are 30 T cell receptor beta chains sequenced from a single sample in a study of blood T cell repertoires in COVID-19. Clones were sequenced by immunoSEQ multiplex PCR, and TCRdb holds only the in-frame ones, with some missing. The sample consists of 30,000 to 40,000 clones, approximately 80% of them appearing once. The sample taken for sequencing was peripheral blood. The source is a woman between 70 and 85 years old with acute or convalescent COVID-19.

The chain is built from TRBV5-1 and TRBJ2-1; 11 bases align to TRBD2. Germline V gene data show CDR1 as SGHRS and CDR2 as YFSETQ. The CDR3 has 14 residues. With 2 bases clipped from V and 7 bases from J, the junction kept 2 bases outside the gene matches. CDR3 nucleotides: TGCGCCAGCAGCTTTAGCGGGGGGGGAAATGAGCAGTTCTTC. Translation: CASSFSGGGNEQFF.

The J gene is TRBJ2-7, the V gene TRBV4-2, with 10 bases that match TRBD1. Germline V gene lookup returns CDR1 LGHNA and CDR2 YNFKEQ. V lost 5 bases to trimming and J lost 4 bases; unmatched junction nucleotides: 8. The CDR3 spans 15 residues. The CDR3 sequence is CASSATGTGDYEQYF. CDR3 sequence (DNA): TGTGCCAGCAGCGCAACCGGGACAGGGGATTACGAGCAGTACTTC.

This sequence joins TRBV19 and TRBJ1-2, with 7 positions matching TRBD1. The CDR3 sequence is 14 residues long. From germline, CDR1 is LNHDA and CDR2 SQIVND (reference sequence). With V trimmed by 5 bases and J by 4 bases, 7 bases remained unmatched. The CDR3 spells CASSDPGQSYGYTF. The CDR3 nucleotides are TGTGCCAGTAGTGACCCGGGACAGAGCTATGGCTACACCTTC.

This chain links TRBV27 with TRBJ2-1, with D possibly TRBD2 on 5 matching bases. The CDR3 totals 16 residues. CDR1 and CDR2 from the germline V gene are MNHEY and SMNVEV (reference sequence). V was clipped by 2 bases and J by 7 bases, with 18 bases between them. This CDR3 is CASSLKDGLARNEQFF. The CDR3, as DNA: TGTGCCAGCAGTTTAAAGGATGGGCTAGCTCGGAATGAGCAGTTCTTC.

The genes are TRBV10-3 and TRBJ2-5; possible D gene TRBD1, 6 bases. The germline V gene has CDR1 ENHRY and CDR2 SYGVKD. V was pared by 4 bases and J by 4 bases, with 7 bases between. The CDR3 runs 12 residues. CDR3 sequence: CAISGGRETQYF. Written as DNA, the CDR3 is TGTGCCATCAGTGGGGGGCGAGAGACCCAGTACTTC.

The chain joins TRBV29-1 to TRBJ1-1; TRBD1 agrees at 10 bases. This CDR3 contains 14 residues. CDR1 and CDR2 from the germline V gene are SQVTM and ANQGSEA. V was clipped by 4 bases and J by 2 bases; unmatched bases: 4. CDR3 residues: CSVARQGANTEAFF. The CDR3 DNA reads as TGCAGCGTTGCCCGACAGGGGGCAAACACTGAAGCTTTCTTT.

The V call is TRBV7-2, the J call TRBJ2-1, with a tentative D call TRBD2 (5 bases). Germline V lookup: CDR1 SGHTA, CDR2 FQGNSA. The V and J ends lost 5 bases and 7 bases respectively, with 15 bases between them. The length of the CDR3 is 14 residues. CDR3 sequence reads: CASSLGVARNEQFF. The DNA for the CDR3 is TGTGCCAGCAGCCTCGGGGTAGCGCGGAATGAGCAGTTCTTC.

This clone has a handful of counts. The rearrangement links TRBV27 to TRBJ2-1, with 7 bases fitting TRBD2. The CDR3 is 17 residues long. Germline CDR1 and CDR2: MNHEY and SMNVEV (reference sequence). V gave up 5 bases and J gave up 7 bases; unmatched junction bases: 17. CDR3: CASSVDPAGVLGNEQFF. The CDR3 DNA reads as TGTGCCAGCAGTGTGGACCCCGCGGGAGTCCTAGGGAATGAGCAGTTCTTC.

This chain links TRBV10-2 with TRBJ2-1; weak D call: TRBD2 (6 bases). V was cut by 7 bases and J by 8 bases, with 18 bases left in between. Germline lookup yields CDR1 WSHSY and CDR2 SAAADI. The CDR3 contains 14 residues. The CDR3 region is CASIHGSSSHEQFF. Written as DNA, the CDR3 is TGCGCCAGCATTCACGGGAGTTCGAGTCATGAGCAGTTCTTC.

This clone was observed a few times. The chain is built from TRBV12-3 or TRBV12-4 and TRBJ1-2; D uncertain. The CDR3 contains 11 residues. Trimming took off 6 bases at V and 6 bases at J, with 8 bases between the two ends. The CDR3 DNA is TGTGCCAGCAGGAACATGGATGGCTACACCTTC. Translated: CASRNMDGYTF.

This chain links TRBV7-9 with TRBJ1-1; D is unclear. V dropped 1 base and J dropped 6 bases, with 15 bases sitting between them. Germline lookup yields CDR1 SEHNR and CDR2 FQNEAQ (reference sequence). This CDR3 spans 15 amino acids. CDR3 sequence reads: CASSLVMGESAEAFF. CDR3 DNA sequence: TGTGCCAGCAGCTTAGTAATGGGAGAAAGTGCTGAAGCTTTCTTT.

The gene calls are TRBV28 and TRBJ2-1; 10 bases are a match to TRBD2. Per germline, CDR1 MDHEN and CDR2 SYDVKM. The junction had 6 bases not matched to a gene; V was cut back by 7 bases and J by 6 bases. The CDR3 runs to 14 residues. The CDR3 DNA is TGTGCCAGCACCAGGGGACTAGCGCGCAATGAGCAGTTCTTC. Translated, it gives CASTRGLARNEQFF.

This chain connects TRBV4-2 to TRBJ1-1; tentatively, D is TRBD1 (6 bases). In germline, CDR1 is LGHNA, CDR2 YNFKEQ. V lost 1 base and J lost 1, with 10 bases in between. CDR3 length: 15 residues. The CDR3 region is CASSQATTGNTEAFF. CDR3 in DNA: TGTGCCAGCAGCCAAGCGACGACAGGGAACACTGAAGCTTTCTTT.

This chain connects TRBV5-1 to TRBJ2-1; D not resolved. The CDR3 has 11 amino acids. The V and J ends lost 0 bases and 10 bases respectively, with 5 bases between them. Looked up from germline, CDR1 is SGHRS and CDR2 is YFSETQ. The CDR3, as DNA: TGCGCCAGCAGCTTGGACGGGGAGCAGTTCTTC. Its translation is CASSLDGEQFF.

This clone was seen once. The chain has TRBV9 and TRBJ2-1; 9 bases are a match to TRBD2. Germline V gene data show CDR1 as SGDLS and CDR2 as YYNGEE. The ends lost 0 bases at V and 6 bases at J; junction bases unmatched: 1. The CDR3 covers 14 residues. For the CDR3, the DNA is TGTGCCAGCAGCGTAGTTAGCGGGAGCAATGAGCAGTTCTTC. As protein: CASSVVSGSNEQFF.

The J gene is TRBJ1-2, the V gene TRBV3-1 (or the pseudogene TRBV3-2), with D perhaps matching TRBD1 (6 bases). Germline loops: CDR1 LGHDT, CDR2 YNNKEL (reference sequence). V was cut by 0 bases and J by 2 bases, with 7 bases left in between. This CDR3 contains 14 residues. CDR3 coding DNA: TGTGCCAGCAGCCAAGAAGGGGGAAACTATGGCTACACCTTC. It encodes CASSQEGGNYGYTF.

This chain joins TRBV27 and TRBJ1-4, with D maybe TRBD1 (5 bases). The CDR3 length is 14 residues. Trimming cost V 8 bases and J 7 bases, with 17 bases left between them. Germline-derived CDR1 and CDR2 are MNHEY and SMNVEV (reference sequence). CDR3 amino acids: CASGGAASSEKLFF. The CDR3 DNA sequence: TGTGCCAGCGGTGGGGCGGCCAGTTCTGAAAAACTGTTTTTT.

The table lists this clone with a few counts. V and J are TRBV7-9 and TRBJ1-2; 7 bases fit TRBD1. The CDR3 runs 16 residues. Per germline, CDR1 SEHNR and CDR2 FQNEAQ (reference sequence). The V gene end was trimmed by 4 bases and the J gene end by 0 bases; junction bases not matched to a gene: 8. The CDR3 here is CASSSVDRQANYGYTF. The DNA of the CDR3 is TGTGCCAGCAGCTCTGTGGACAGGCAAGCTAACTATGGCTACACCTTC.

The chain links TRBV5-4 to TRBJ1-1; possibly TRBD1 for D (5 bases). This CDR3 is 15 amino acids long. CDR1 is SGHNT and CDR2 is YYREEE in the germline V gene (reference sequence). The V end lost 0 bases, the J end lost 5 bases, and 14 bases lay between the germline ends. This chain's CDR3 is CASSLGGEGRTEAFF. The CDR3 region has the DNA TGTGCCAGCAGCTTGGGGGGCGAGGGGAGGACTGAAGCTTTCTTT. The whole variable domain, filled in from reference TRBV5-4 and TRBJ1-1, reads ETGVTQSPTHLIKTRGQQVTLRCSSQSGHNTVSWYQQALGQGPQFIFQYYREEENGRGNFPPRFSGLQFPNYSSELNVNALELDDSALYLCASSLGGEGRTEAFFGQGTRLTVV.

The CDR3 spells CASSPGGRGQQETQYF. CDR3 coding DNA: TGTGCCAGCAGCCCTGGTGGCAGGGGGCAACAAGAGACCCAGTACTTC. The chain couples TRBV5-4 to TRBJ2-5; 8 bases match TRBD1. Germline values: CDR1 SGHNT, CDR2 YYREEE (reference sequence). The length of the CDR3 is 16 residues. The V and J ends lost 4 bases and 2 bases, in that order; junction bases with no gene match: 10.

The rearrangement links TRBV15 to TRBJ2-1, with 7 bases aligning to TRBD2. Trimming cost V 5 bases and J 10 bases; bases outside gene matches: 5. CDR3 size: 12 residues. Germline CDR1 is LNHNV and CDR2 is YYDKDF (reference sequence). The CDR3 reads CATSRSLAEQFF. DNA for the CDR3: TGTGCCACCAGCCGGTCACTAGCGGAGCAGTTCTTC.

The CDR3 loop reads CASRGASTYEQYF. DNA of the CDR3: TGTGCCAGCAGGGGGGCCAGTACCTACGAGCAGTACTTC. The rearrangement uses TRBV6-5 and TRBJ2-7; TRBD1 is a possible D gene (6 bases). Germline V lookup: CDR1 MNHEY, CDR2 SVGAGI. CDR3 size: 13 residues. Trimming took off 6 bases at V and 2 bases at J, with 11 bases between the two ends.

This chain links TRBV29-1 with TRBJ2-1; 7 bases agree with TRBD2. Germline V CDR1 and CDR2: SQVTM, ANQGSEA. This CDR3 contains 16 residues. V lost 7 bases to trimming and J lost 0 bases; unmatched junction nucleotides: 12. The CDR3 protein is CSALGGGGDSYNEQFF. CDR3 DNA sequence: TGCAGCGCCCTGGGGGGGGGAGGAGACTCCTACAATGAGCAGTTCTTC.

The gene calls are TRBV9 and TRBJ2-3; weak D call: TRBD1 (6 bases). Between the trimmed V and J ends, which lost 2 bases and 2 bases, there was a span of 9 bases. Per germline, CDR1 SGDLS and CDR2 YYNGEE. The CDR3 runs 14 residues. Here the CDR3 DNA reads TGTGCCAGCAGCGTTTCAGGGGCCACAGATACGCAGTATTTT. It yields the protein CASSVSGATDTQYF.

The gene calls are TRBV5-1 and TRBJ2-5; D is possibly TRBD2 (5 bases). V lost 4 bases and J lost 1, with 11 bases in between. The germline V gene encodes CDR1 SGHRS and CDR2 YFSETQ. There are 14 residues in the CDR3. Here the CDR3 reads CASSPTTTQETQYF. The CDR3 bases are TGCGCCAGCAGCCCGACTACTACCCAAGAGACCCAGTACTTC. The whole variable domain, remainder taken from reference TRBV5-1 and TRBJ2-5, is KAGVTQTPRYLIKTRGQQVTLSCSPISGHRSVSWYQQTPGQGLQFLFEYFSETQRNKGNFPGRFSGRQFSNSRSEMNVSTLELGDSALYLCASSPTTTQETQYFGPGTRLLVL.

This clone was seen once. V is TRBV29-1 and J is TRBJ2-7; 9 bases line up with TRBD2. Germline-derived CDR1 and CDR2 are SQVTM and ANQGSEA. The junction had 4 bases not matched to a gene; V was cut back by 6 bases and J by 4 bases. The CDR3 is 12 residues long. CDR3 in amino acids: CSVGTSLYEQYF. The CDR3 DNA is TGCAGCGTGGGGACTAGCTTATACGAGCAGTACTTC.

The V and J genes are TRBV14 and TRBJ2-3; D is perhaps TRBD1 (6 bases). The CDR3 length is 14 residues. Per germline, CDR1 SGHDN and CDR2 FVKESK. V lost 4 bases and J lost 6, with 14 bases in between. The CDR3 bases are TGTGCCAGCAGCCTCCTCCCAAGGGGGGATACGCAGTATTTT. Its translation is CASSLLPRGDTQYF.

Only a few counts were recorded for this clone. The chain recombines TRBV6-5 with TRBJ2-2, with D tentatively TRBD2 (7 bases). The CDR3 is 15 residues long. Trimming pared 1 base from V and 4 bases from J, leaving 10 bases between. Germline lookup yields CDR1 MNHEY and CDR2 SVGAGI. The CDR3 loop is CASSYLGGGTGELFF. Written as DNA, the CDR3 is TGTGCCAGCAGTTACTTGGGAGGGGGCACCGGGGAGCTGTTTTTT.

This clone occurred a few times. This rearrangement joins TRBV5-6 to TRBJ1-6, with D unclear. V was cut by 9 bases and J by 6 bases, with 10 bases left in between. CDR1 and CDR2 (germline): SGHDT, YYEEEE. The CDR3 totals 12 residues. CDR3 region: CATGSLNSPLHF. The CDR3, as DNA: TGTGCCACTGGGAGCCTTAATTCACCCCTCCACTTT.

The chain has TRBV3-1 (or the pseudogene TRBV3-2) and TRBJ2-7; possible D gene TRBD2, 7 bases. Germline V CDR1 and CDR2: LGHDT, YNNKEL (reference sequence). Trimming took off 4 bases at V and 3 bases at J, with 22 bases between the two ends. CDR3 length: 17 residues. The CDR3 here is CASSPQGGEGLNYEQYF. The CDR3 nucleotides read TGTGCCAGCAGCCCCCAAGGGGGGGAGGGACTAAACTACGAGCAGTACTTC.